The sequence of this T cell receptor (beta chain) was determined in a study of neoadjuvant anti-PD-1 for oral cavity cancer. Study details: Most patients had three to four biweekly doses of 3 mg/kg nivolumab before resection. Non-progressing patients received a fourth nivolumab dose near day 43, then surgery on days 50-56.

Using immunoSEQ multiplex PCR, the repertoire was profiled, and TCRdb retains in-frame clones only, with some absent. The data show 9,500 to 15,000 clones, roughly 70% seen once. Sample time point: after neoadjuvant nivolumab, at surgical resection. Patients had newly diagnosed, untreated stage II-IVA oral cavity squamous cell carcinoma. Material: PBMCs, obtained after nivolumab (anti-PD-1) treatment. The TCR comes from a person aged 40 to 85 with oral cavity squamous cell carcinoma.

For the CDR3, the DNA is TGTGCCAGCAGTTACTCGGTTCGAGGGAACACTGAAGCTTTCTTT. Its protein product is CASSYSVRGNTEAFF. The chain has TRBV6-5 and TRBJ1-1; D unresolved. CDR1 and CDR2 from the germline V gene are MNHEY and SVGAGI. The CDR3 has 15 amino acids. V was shortened by 0 bases and J by 1 base, with 9 bases between the two germline ends.